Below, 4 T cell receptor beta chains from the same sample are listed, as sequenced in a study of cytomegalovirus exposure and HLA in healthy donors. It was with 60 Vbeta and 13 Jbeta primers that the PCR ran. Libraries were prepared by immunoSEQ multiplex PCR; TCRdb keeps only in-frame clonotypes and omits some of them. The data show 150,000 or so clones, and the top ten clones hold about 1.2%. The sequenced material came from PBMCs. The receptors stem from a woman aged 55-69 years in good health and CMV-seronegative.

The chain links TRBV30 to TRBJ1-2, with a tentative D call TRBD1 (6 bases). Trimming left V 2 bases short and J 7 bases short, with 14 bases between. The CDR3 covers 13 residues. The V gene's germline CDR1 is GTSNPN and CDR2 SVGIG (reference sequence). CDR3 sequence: CAWSLRGTSGYTF. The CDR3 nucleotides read TGTGCCTGGAGTCTCAGGGGTACAAGTGGCTACACCTTC.

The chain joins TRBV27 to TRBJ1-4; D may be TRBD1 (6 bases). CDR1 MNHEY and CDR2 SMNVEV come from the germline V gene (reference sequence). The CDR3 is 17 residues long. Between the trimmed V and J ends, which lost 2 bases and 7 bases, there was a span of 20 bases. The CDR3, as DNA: TGTGCCAGCAGTTTACTCAGTCAGGTGGGGGCGGGTGAAAAACTGTTTTTT. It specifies CASSLLSQVGAGEKLFF.

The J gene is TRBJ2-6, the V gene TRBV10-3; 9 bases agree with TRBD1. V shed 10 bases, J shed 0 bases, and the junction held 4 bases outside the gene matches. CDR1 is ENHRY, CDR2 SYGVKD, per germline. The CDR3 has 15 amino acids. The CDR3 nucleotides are TGTGCCAACGGACAGGGGACCTCTGGGGCCAACGTCCTGACTTTC. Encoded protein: CANGQGTSGANVLTF.

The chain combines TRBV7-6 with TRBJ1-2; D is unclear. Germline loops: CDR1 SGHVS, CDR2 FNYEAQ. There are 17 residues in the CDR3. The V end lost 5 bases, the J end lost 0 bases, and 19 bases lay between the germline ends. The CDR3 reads CASSHTKEGLANYGYTF. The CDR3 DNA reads TGTGCCAGCAGCCATACTAAGGAGGGCTTAGCTAACTATGGCTACACCTTC.